The clone carrying this T cell receptor beta chain was seen only once. Its target is unknown. The source of the sample is a study of cytotoxic CD8 clonotypes in ibrutinib-treated CLL. Assay: immunoSEQ multiplex PCR; the TCRdb copy retains only in-frame clones and omits some. The sample has 130,000 to 150,000 clones, approximately 81% seen once. Study results and caveats: Clonality was higher at baseline than in age-matched healthy donors and tracked circulating CD8+ T-cell counts. Clonality was elevated at ibrutinib response and had returned toward baseline at progression. Public clonotypes, an uncommon group, contracted or remained stable on treatment.

Sequenced here: PBMCs, sampled after 12 months of ibrutinib treatment. The source of this sequence is a human donor with chronic lymphocytic leukemia.

In nucleotides, the CDR3 is TGTGCCAGCAGGGTAGCGGGAGGGAACAATGAGCAGTTCTTC. It yields the protein CASRVAGGNNEQFF. The chain couples TRBV19 to TRBJ2-1; 11 bases agree with TRBD2. There are 14 residues in the CDR3. Losses at the gene ends were 9 bases for V and 5 bases for J; bases not matched to a gene: 6. CDR1 LNHDA and CDR2 SQIVND come from the germline V gene (reference sequence).